One and the same sample provided the 9 T cell receptor beta chains below, sequenced in a study of CD8 T cells in ankylosing spondylitis. The study, taken as a whole, reports: Ankylosing spondylitis blood seemed to carry a telltale TCR beta motif made of roughly eight highly homologous variants.

These TCRs are of unknown antigen specificity. Each CDR3 protein is one row after TCRdb ran MiXCR on the 5' RACE reads. In the table there are hundreds of thousands of distinct CDR3 sequences, 10% to 15% of which are singletons. Sequenced input: blood, either unsorted or a sorted T cell fraction (not recorded which). The receptors were sampled from a male donor with ankylosing spondylitis.

This clonotype was detected a few times. This sequence joins TRBV6-5 and TRBJ1-6; 10 bases fit TRBD1. Per germline, CDR1 MNHEY and CDR2 SVGAGI. V lost 4 bases and J lost 1; bases outside the gene matches: 10. The CDR3 covers 19 residues. The CDR3 region has the DNA TGTGCCAGCAGTTCACCGGGACAGGGGTTCGTTTCCTATAATTCACCCCTCCACTTT. Translating it yields CASSSPGQGFVSYNSPLHF.

This clonotype came up a few times. The chain couples TRBV20-1 to TRBJ2-1; either TRBD1 or TRBD2 may supply D (6 bases each). The germline V gene encodes CDR1 DFQATT and CDR2 SNEGSKA (reference sequence). Trimming cost V 6 bases and J 8 bases, with 23 bases left between them. The CDR3 totals 15 residues. Here the CDR3 reads CSAPDPGAYRDEQFF. The CDR3 region has the DNA TGCAGTGCCCCGGATCCGGGGGCGTATAGGGATGAGCAGTTCTTC.

V and J are TRBV5-4 and TRBJ1-4, with a possible D match to TRBD1 (5 bases). V lost 7 bases, J lost 6 bases, and 13 bases lay in between. Germline lookup yields CDR1 SGHNT and CDR2 YYREEE (reference sequence). The CDR3 has 13 residues. Here the CDR3 DNA reads TGTGCCAGCCATCGGGACCGAGATGAAAAACTGTTTTTT. It translates to CASHRDRDEKLFF.

V and J are TRBV14 and TRBJ2-7, with D tentatively TRBD2 (6 bases). The V gene lost 1 base and the J gene lost 5 bases, with 12 bases spanning the gap. In germline, CDR1 is SGHDN, CDR2 FVKESK. The CDR3 covers 14 residues. CDR3 in amino acids: CASSQAGRHHEQYF. In DNA, the CDR3 is TGTGCCAGCAGCCAAGCGGGGAGGCACCACGAGCAGTACTTC.

In its sample, this clonotype was seen a few times. The CDR3 DNA reads TGTGCCAGCAGCGACGGACGCCTCGTGGGGCAGTACTTC. It translates to CASSDGRLVGQYF. V usage is TRBV7-9 and J usage is TRBJ2-7, with unresolved D. V was cut by 5 bases and J by 9 bases, with 17 bases left in between. The germline gives CDR1 SEHNR, CDR2 FQNEAQ (reference sequence). The CDR3 is 13 amino acids.

The chain employs TRBV27 and TRBJ1-5; D gene ambiguous. Trimming pared 1 base from V and 0 bases from J, leaving 7 bases between. This CDR3 region has 15 residues. Germline values: CDR1 MNHEY, CDR2 SMNVEV (reference sequence). The CDR3 DNA is TGTGCCAGCAGTTTATTTAAGGATAGCAATCAGCCCCAGCATTTT. It codes for CASSLFKDSNQPQHF.

This clonotype occurred many times. The J gene is TRBJ2-5, the V gene TRBV20-1; no clear D. The CDR3 is 11 residues long. Trimming took 2 bases from V and 5 from J, leaving 6 bases between them. CDR1 DFQATT and CDR2 SNEGSKA come from the germline V gene (reference sequence). The CDR3 nucleotides are TGCAGTGCTAGATATAGGGAGACCCAGTACTTC. Its protein is CSARYRETQYF.

This clonotype came up many times. The genes are TRBV29-1 and TRBJ2-3; D is unclear. This CDR3 region has 13 residues. V lost 5 bases to trimming and J lost 4 bases, with 13 bases between them. Germline V CDR1 and CDR2: SQVTM, ANQGSEA. CDR3 nucleotide sequence: TGCAGCGTTTTGGATATGTCGGCAGATACGCAGTATTTT. Translated: CSVLDMSADTQYF.

The J gene is TRBJ2-1, the V gene TRBV7-9, with TRBD2 identical over 13 bases. Germline V gene sequence: CDR1 SEHNR, CDR2 FQNEAQ (reference sequence). The CDR3 has 16 amino acids. The V and J ends lost 5 bases and 4 bases, in that order; junction bases with no gene match: 5. The CDR3 sequence: CASSRQGLAGYNEQFF. For the CDR3, the DNA is TGTGCCAGCAGCCGACAGGGACTAGCGGGGTACAATGAGCAGTTCTTC.